These 24 T cell receptor beta chains came from one sample sequenced in a study of blood T cell repertoires in COVID-19. Sequencing used immunoSEQ multiplex PCR; TCRdb keeps in-frame clones, though not all of them. The sample has around 92,000 clones, around 84% seen once. The material sequenced was peripheral blood. All receptors derive from a woman aged 60-70 years in a cohort sampled during active or convalescent COVID-19.

The chain is built from TRBV5-1 and TRBJ1-4; the D is unclear. This CDR3 spans 14 amino acids. CDR1 and CDR2 from the germline V gene are SGHRS and YFSETQ. Trimming cost V 0 bases and J 8 bases, with 11 bases left between them. CDR3 in amino acids: CASSLGELREKLFF. CDR3 DNA sequence: TGCGCCAGCAGCTTGGGAGAGCTTCGGGAAAAACTGTTTTTT.

This clone has just a few counts. The rearrangement joins TRBV7-3 to TRBJ2-1; D gene uncertain. This CDR3 spans 17 amino acids. V was clipped by 1 base and J by 0 bases, with 13 bases between them. CDR1 is SGHTA, CDR2 FQGTGA, per germline. CDR3 loop: CASSLIPGASSYNEQFF. Here the CDR3 DNA reads TGTGCCAGCAGCTTAATCCCCGGCGCTAGCTCCTACAATGAGCAGTTCTTC. Drawing the rest from reference TRBV7-3 and TRBJ2-1, the complete variable domain is GAGVSQTPSNKVTEKGKYVELRCDPISGHTALYWYRQSLGQGPEFLIYFQGTGAADDSGLPNDRFFAVRPEGSVSTLKIQRTERGDSAVYLCASSLIPGASSYNEQFFGPGTRLTVL.

The chain links TRBV12-3 or TRBV12-4 to TRBJ2-5, with no clear D. Deletions cut 3 bases from V and 5 bases from J, with 4 bases between. The CDR3 spans 11 residues. The CDR3 here is CASSLSETQYF. DNA of the CDR3: TGTGCCAGCAGTTTGTCTGAGACCCAGTACTTC.

The chain combines TRBV21-1 with TRBJ1-4; TRBD1, as called in the table, went unchecked against the DNA. TRBV21-1 is designated a pseudogene. This CDR3 contains 18 residues. CDR3 amino acids: CASSKGTPTGQGNEKLFF. CDR3 nucleotide sequence: TGTGCCAGCAGCAAGGGAACTCCGACTGGACAGGGAAATGAAAAACTGTTTTTT.

The CDR3 here is CASSLGPEQFF. CDR3 nucleotide sequence: TGTGCCAGCAGCTTAGGGCCCGAGCAGTTCTTC. This chain uses TRBV7-2 with TRBJ2-1; D not resolved. The CDR3 totals 11 residues. The ends were cut back, 1 base at V and 10 bases at J, with 5 bases in the middle. CDR1 SGHTA and CDR2 FQGNSA come from the germline V gene.

V is TRBV6-5 and J is TRBJ2-3, with 8 bases fitting TRBD1. Germline CDR1 reads MNHEY; CDR2 reads SVGAGI. The CDR3 has 16 amino acids. V lost 0 bases, J lost 8 bases, and 10 bases stayed unmatched. This CDR3 is CASSYSRAGGQGTQYF. CDR3 bases: TGTGCCAGCAGTTACTCTAGGGCAGGGGGCCAGGGTACGCAGTATTTT.

The rearrangement uses TRBV19 and TRBJ1-1, with a possible D match to TRBD1 (5 bases). Trimming pared 6 bases from V and 1 base from J, leaving 9 bases between. Germline lookup yields CDR1 LNHDA and CDR2 SQIVND (reference sequence). This CDR3 has 13 amino acids. CDR3 residues: CASRGRANTEAFF. DNA for the CDR3: TGTGCCAGTAGGGGCAGGGCGAACACTGAAGCTTTCTTT.

This chain joins TRBV5-1 and TRBJ2-3, with TRBD2 matching over 11 bases. CDR3 length equals 18 residues. J was trimmed by 0 bases and V by 3 bases; bases with no gene match: 9. CDR1 and CDR2 from the germline V gene are SGHRS and YFSETQ. CDR3 in DNA: TGCGCCAGCAGCTACAATAGCGGGGGGGCCTTTAGCACAGATACGCAGTATTTT. Its translation: CASSYNSGGAFSTDTQYF.

The rearrangement links TRBV4-1 to TRBJ2-7; D gene unclear. Deletions cut 1 base from V and 0 bases from J, with 7 bases between. This CDR3 has 14 amino acids. CDR1 and CDR2 from the germline V gene are MGHRA and YSYEKL. CDR3 protein: CASSQGARSYEQYF. The CDR3, as DNA: TGCGCCAGCAGCCAAGGCGCTCGCTCCTACGAGCAGTACTTC.

The chain has TRBV4-1 and TRBJ2-1; 11 nucleotides align to TRBD2. The CDR3 contains 17 residues. Unmatched junction bases numbered 4, after V lost 2 bases and J lost 1 base. The germline CDR1 and CDR2 sequences are MGHRA and YSYEKL. The CDR3 loop is CASSQLSSGRSYNEQFF. The CDR3 nucleotides read TGCGCCAGCAGCCAACTTTCTAGCGGGAGGTCCTACAATGAGCAGTTCTTC.

Here the CDR3 DNA reads TGTGCCAGCAGTGCCCGACAGGGGGCCGGCTATGGCTACACCTTC. Translating gives CASSARQGAGYGYTF. The chain joins TRBV27 to TRBJ1-2; 10 bases agree with TRBD1. Germline V lookup: CDR1 MNHEY, CDR2 SMNVEV (reference sequence). This CDR3 contains 15 residues. V was clipped by 5 bases and J by 4 bases; unmatched bases: 7.

The chain combines TRBV4-1 with TRBJ2-6; D gene uncertain. The CDR3 covers 15 residues. The germline gives CDR1 MGHRA, CDR2 YSYEKL. V was clipped by 0 bases and J by 0 bases, with 3 bases between them. The CDR3, as DNA: TGCGCCAGCAGCCAAGATAGCTCTGGGGCCAACGTCCTGACTTTC. Protein sequence: CASSQDSSGANVLTF.

Only one count was recorded for this clone. The chain employs TRBV18 and TRBJ2-1; D might be TRBD2 (6 bases). V gave up 3 bases and J gave up 4 bases, with 13 bases separating them. The CDR3 runs 15 residues. The V gene's germline CDR1 is KGHSH and CDR2 LQKENI. The CDR3 coding sequence is TGTGCCAGCTCACCCTCTGGCGGGGTATACAATGAGCAGTTCTTC. Translating it yields CASSPSGGVYNEQFF.

The V gene is TRBV5-4, the J gene TRBJ1-6, with 8 bases fitting TRBD1. With 3 bases clipped from V and 8 bases from J, the junction kept 1 base outside the gene matches. Germline CDR1 SGHNT, CDR2 YYREEE (reference sequence). The CDR3 spans 13 residues. This CDR3 reads CASSSGQDSPLHF. As DNA, the CDR3 is TGTGCCAGCAGCTCGGGACAGGATTCACCCCTCCACTTT.

This clone has just a few counts. The gene calls are TRBV2 and TRBJ1-2; TRBD1 is a possible D gene (5 bases). Trimming removed 6 bases from V and 4 bases from J, with 21 bases in between. Germline values: CDR1 SNHLY, CDR2 FYNNEI. The CDR3 has 16 residues. Written as DNA, the CDR3 is TGTGCCAGCAGGCCCGGGACGGCCGCGGGGAGCTATGGCTACACCTTC. This translates into CASRPGTAAGSYGYTF. Based on the CDR3 plus reference TRBV2 and TRBJ1-2, the full variable domain is EPEVTQTPSHQVTQMGQEVILRCVPISNHLYFYWYRQILGQKVEFLVSFYNNEISEKSEIFDDQFSVERPDGSNFTLKIRSTKLEDSAMYFCASRPGTAAGSYGYTFGSGTRLTVV.

The chain employs TRBV6-5 and TRBJ1-5; D might be TRBD1 (6 bases). V lost 11 bases, J lost 6 bases, and 23 bases lay in between. Germline V CDR1 and CDR2: MNHEY, SVGAGI. CDR3 size: 15 residues. The CDR3: CARHGGRGDAQPQHF. As DNA, the CDR3 is TGTGCCCGCCATGGGGGCAGGGGTGACGCTCAGCCCCAGCATTTT.

This chain connects TRBV28 to TRBJ1-5; D is unresolved. This CDR3 spans 14 amino acids. V shed 2 bases and J shed 0 bases, with 5 bases lying between them. Germline V gives CDR1 MDHEN, CDR2 SYDVKM. The CDR3 protein is CASSLGLSNQPQHF. CDR3 in DNA: TGTGCCAGCAGTTTAGGACTTAGCAATCAGCCCCAGCATTTT.

The chain joins TRBV5-1 to TRBJ2-1; 13 positions agree with TRBD2. The V gene end was trimmed by 4 bases and the J gene end by 6 bases; junction bases not matched to a gene: 7. The CDR3 is 16 amino acids. Germline values: CDR1 SGHRS, CDR2 YFSETQ. CDR3 DNA: TGCGCCAGCAGCCCCCCCGGGACTAGCGGGATCAATGAGCAGTTCTTC. Translation: CASSPPGTSGINEQFF.

CDR3 loop: CASNVGGGPYNEQFF. The CDR3 nucleotides are TGTGCCAGCAACGTCGGCGGGGGGCCTTACAATGAGCAGTTCTTC. The chain uses TRBV9 and TRBJ2-1, with 8 bases fitting TRBD2. CDR1 and CDR2 from the germline V gene are SGDLS and YYNGEE. The V gene end was trimmed by 6 bases and the J gene end by 4 bases; junction bases not matched to a gene: 9. The CDR3 has 15 amino acids.

The chain combines TRBV19 with TRBJ2-1, with D hard to call. The V gene's germline CDR1 is LNHDA and CDR2 SQIVND (reference sequence). The CDR3 sequence is 17 residues long. The germline V and J ends were trimmed by 3 bases and 0 bases, with 15 bases remaining between them. As DNA, the CDR3 is TGTGCCAGTAGTATCAGTCGAAGTTTAAGCTCCTACAATGAGCAGTTCTTC. This sequence encodes CASSISRSLSSYNEQFF.

The chain carries TRBV27 and TRBJ2-1; TRBD1 agrees at 10 bases. Per the germline V gene, CDR1 is MNHEY and CDR2 is SMNVEV (reference sequence). Losses at the gene ends were 4 bases for V and 14 bases for J; bases not matched to a gene: 2. The CDR3 runs 11 residues. The CDR3 loop is CASSSDRGEFF. The CDR3 DNA follows: TGTGCCAGCAGTTCGGACAGGGGGGAGTTCTTC.

The CDR3 sequence is CASSPGQGFGGLFF. The CDR3 DNA follows: TGTGCCAGCAGCCCGGGACAGGGGTTCGGGGGACTGTTTTTT. The rearrangement joins TRBV5-4 to TRBJ1-4, with 10 bases identical to TRBD1. The germline V gene encodes CDR1 SGHNT and CDR2 YYREEE (reference sequence). The CDR3 loop spans 14 amino acids. V shed 4 bases, J shed 13 bases, and the junction held 10 bases outside the gene matches.

This clone showed up just once. This chain connects TRBV7-6 to TRBJ1-1, with 9 bases lining up with TRBD1. Trimming took 2 bases from V and 7 from J; bases not matched to a gene: 8. Germline V gene lookup returns CDR1 SGHVS and CDR2 FNYEAQ. The CDR3 is 15 amino acids. CDR3 DNA: TGTGCCAGCAGCTTATTTCACAGGGGGCAGGGTGAAGCTTTCTTT. Translating gives CASSLFHRGQGEAFF.

The J gene is TRBJ2-1, the V gene TRBV28, with D perhaps TRBD1 (5 bases). V lost 5 bases and J lost 8, with 19 bases in between. Germline assignment: CDR1 MDHEN and CDR2 SYDVKM. The CDR3 is 15 amino acids. CDR3 sequence reads: CASSPPLAGIDEQFF. Here the CDR3 DNA reads TGTGCCAGCAGTCCCCCCTTGGCAGGGATCGATGAGCAGTTCTTC.